This is a list of T cell receptor beta chains from one sample in a study of cytomegalovirus exposure and HLA in healthy donors. TCRdb keeps only in-frame clones here, not all; method: immunoSEQ multiplex PCR. The repertoire holds some 83,000 clones, with 94% as singletons. Sequenced sample: PBMCs. The receptor source for this set is a young woman in good health and CMV-seropositive. Each CDR3 is given with its conserved first and last residue. D genes are given only for firm matches. Clone size is stated in some rows and not others, as once, few, many or a class when expanded.

CDR3	DNA	D	V	size	length	J
CASRRDTYRTGELFF	TGTGCCAGTCGCCGGGACACGTATCGAACCGGGGAGCTGTTTTTT	NA	TRBV2	NA	15	TRBJ2-2
CAISGVTGAQPQHF	TGTGCCATCAGTGGGGTGACAGGGGCTCAGCCCCAGCATTTT	TRBD1	TRBV10-3	NA	14	TRBJ1-5
CASRGSGGTGELFF	TGTGCCAGCAGGGGTAGCGGGGGCACCGGGGAGCTGTTTTTT	TRBD2	TRBV14	once	14	TRBJ2-2
CASSLVWGENTEAFF	TGTGCCAGCAGCTTGGTGTGGGGGGAGAACACTGAAGCTTTCTTT	NA	TRBV5-5	NA	15	TRBJ1-1
CASSVRVFKISNQPQHF	TGTGCCAGCAGCGTTAGAGTCTTTAAGATTAGCAATCAGCCCCAGCATTTT	NA	TRBV28	once	17	TRBJ1-5
CASSATNYEQYF	TGTGCCAGCAGCGCCACCAACTACGAGCAGTACTTC	NA	TRBV11-3	NA	12	TRBJ2-7
CASSPPLRPYNEQFF	TGTGCCAGCAGCCCCCCCTTGCGCCCCTACAATGAGCAGTTCTTC	NA	TRBV7-6	once	15	TRBJ2-1
CASSLAGDRAVYGYTF	TGCGCCAGCAGCTTGGCCGGGGACAGGGCTGTCTATGGCTACACCTTC	TRBD1	TRBV5-1	NA	16	TRBJ1-2
CASRTVRGYNEQFF	TGTGCCAGCAGGACCGTCCGCGGCTACAATGAGCAGTTCTTC	NA	TRBV2	NA	14	TRBJ2-1
CASMRGGELFF	TGTGCCAGCATGAGAGGGGGGGAGCTGTTTTTT	NA	TRBV6-5	NA	11	TRBJ2-2
CASSQQTYQPQHF	TGTGCCAGCAGCCAACAGACTTATCAGCCCCAGCATTTT	NA	TRBV14	NA	13	TRBJ1-5
CASSESNRMNTEAFF	TGTGCCAGCAGTGAATCAAACAGGATGAACACTGAAGCTTTCTTT	NA	TRBV2	NA	15	TRBJ1-1
CASSIADIYNEQFF	TGTGCCAGTAGTATAGCGGACATTTACAATGAGCAGTTCTTC	NA	TRBV19	NA	14	TRBJ2-1
CASSLVLQGRNEQYF	TGCGCCAGCAGCTTGGTCCTGCAGGGCAGGAACGAGCAGTACTTC	NA	TRBV5-1	NA	15	TRBJ2-7
CASSPSSGRAGELFF	TGTGCCAGCAGCCCCTCTAGCGGGAGGGCCGGGGAGCTGTTTTTT	TRBD2	TRBV7-9	NA	15	TRBJ2-2
CASSVLAGSSYNEQFF	TGCGCCAGCAGCGTACTAGCGGGAAGCTCCTACAATGAGCAGTTCTTC	TRBD2	TRBV5-1	once	16	TRBJ2-1
CASKLAGDSYEQYF	TGTGCCAGCAAACTAGCGGGGGACTCCTACGAGCAGTACTTC	TRBD2	TRBV19	NA	14	TRBJ2-7
CASSLGGGAYNEQFF	TGTGCCAGCTCACTAGGCGGGGGGGCCTACAATGAGCAGTTCTTC	TRBD2	TRBV18	NA	15	TRBJ2-1
CASSLRQGQGTEAFF	TGTGCCAGCAGCCTACGACAGGGCCAGGGGACTGAAGCTTTCTTT	TRBD1	TRBV7-8	once	15	TRBJ1-1
CSVDSLEGYTF	TGCAGCGTAGACTCCCTTGAGGGCTACACCTTC	NA	TRBV29-1	few	11	TRBJ1-2
CASSITRGEKLFF	TGCGCCAGCAGTATAACAAGGGGGGAAAAACTGTTTTTT	NA	TRBV4-1	NA	13	TRBJ1-4
CASSQAGTRETQYF	TGCGCCAGCAGCCAGGCCGGGACAAGGGAGACCCAGTACTTC	NA	TRBV4-1	NA	14	TRBJ2-5
CAISETGSATEAFF	TGTGCCATCAGTGAGACGGGGAGCGCTACTGAAGCTTTCTTT	NA	TRBV10-3	NA	14	TRBJ1-1
CASSRGTALGGYTF	TGTGCCAGCAGCAGGGGGACGGCCCTGGGGGGCTACACCTTC	TRBD1	TRBV28	NA	14	TRBJ1-2
CASSLAKLGETQYF	TGTGCCAGCAGCTTGGCCAAGCTCGGGGAGACCCAGTACTTC	NA	TRBV5-4	NA	14	TRBJ2-5
CASSLASGVTEAFF	TGTGCCAGCAGTTTAGCGTCAGGGGTGACTGAAGCTTTCTTT	NA	TRBV27	NA	14	TRBJ1-1
CASSLEGDRSNEKLFF	TGCGCCAGCAGCTTGGAGGGCGACAGGAGTAATGAAAAACTGTTTTTT	NA	TRBV5-1	NA	16	TRBJ1-4
CASSLVLEANYGYTF	TGTGCCAGCAGCCTAGTCCTGGAGGCGAACTATGGCTACACCTTC	NA	TRBV5-4	NA	15	TRBJ1-2
CASSLGTGSGNTIYF	TGTGCCAGCAGCCTCGGGACAGGGTCTGGAAACACCATATATTTT	TRBD1	TRBV2	NA	15	TRBJ1-3
CASSDGGYLAKNIQYF	TGTGCCAGCAGCGACGGGGGGTACCTAGCCAAAAACATTCAGTACTTC	TRBD2	TRBV5-4	NA	16	TRBJ2-4
CASSQGLAGNTDTQYF	TGCGCCAGCAGCCAAGGACTAGCGGGAAACACAGATACGCAGTATTTT	TRBD2	TRBV4-1	NA	16	TRBJ2-3
CASRPFRGYEQYF	TGTGCCAGCAGACCTTTTCGCGGTTACGAGCAGTACTTC	NA	TRBV28	NA	13	TRBJ2-7
CASSLVLWTSGRDTQYF	TGTGCCAGCAGCTTAGTATTATGGACTAGCGGGAGAGATACGCAGTATTTT	TRBD2	TRBV11-2	NA	17	TRBJ2-3
CASSATGTFSGNTIYF	TGCGCCAGCAGTGCGACAGGGACCTTCTCTGGAAACACCATATATTTT	TRBD1	TRBV5-1	NA	16	TRBJ1-3
CARWGGTRDF	TGTGCCCGATGGGGCGGGACGAGGGACTTC	NA	TRBV12-1	NA	10	TRBJ2-5
CASSQSDRGLSSYGYTF	TGCGCCAGCAGCCAATCGGACAGGGGGCTGTCTAGCTATGGCTACACCTTC	TRBD1	TRBV4-3	NA	17	TRBJ1-2
CASKLGLSTDTQYF	TGTGCCAGCAAGCTGGGGCTATCCACAGATACGCAGTATTTT	NA	TRBV4-2	NA	14	TRBJ2-3
CASSPHRGRETQYF	TGTGCCAGTAGTCCTCACAGGGGACGAGAGACCCAGTACTTC	TRBD1	TRBV19	NA	14	TRBJ2-5
CAISDLGSVSNGYTF	TGTGCCATCAGTGATCTGGGGAGTGTGTCGAATGGCTACACCTTC	NA	TRBV10-3	NA	15	TRBJ1-2
CASSPGQGFYGYTF	TGTGCCAGCAGTCCGGGACAGGGGTTTTATGGCTACACCTTC	TRBD1	TRBV27	NA	14	TRBJ1-2
CASSYGTRYYNEQFF	TGTGCCAGCAGTTACGGGACTAGATACTACAATGAGCAGTTCTTC	TRBD2	TRBV6-6	NA	15	TRBJ2-1
CASSIWAGGLLRNNEQFF	TGTGCCAGTAGTATTTGGGCGGGAGGGCTACTAAGGAACAATGAGCAGTTCTTC	TRBD2	TRBV19	NA	18	TRBJ2-1
CASSFRGTAYNEQFF	TGTGCCAGCAGTTTCCGCGGGACAGCCTACAATGAGCAGTTCTTC	NA	TRBV28	NA	15	TRBJ2-1
CASSLAGGREQFF	TGTGCCAGCAGCTTAGCGGGAGGTCGTGAGCAGTTCTTC	TRBD2	TRBV5-4	NA	13	TRBJ2-1
CASSPGQGASWETQYF	TGCGCCAGCAGCCCGGGACAGGGGGCTAGTTGGGAGACCCAGTACTTC	TRBD1	TRBV5-1	NA	16	TRBJ2-5
CASSLPLQGRRMNTEAFF	TGTGCCAGCAGCCTGCCCTTACAGGGGAGGAGAATGAACACTGAAGCTTTCTTT	TRBD1	TRBV7-2	NA	18	TRBJ1-1
CANGPRGGQGYTF	TGTGCCAACGGCCCCCGGGGGGGGCAGGGCTACACCTTC	NA	TRBV28	NA	13	TRBJ1-2
CASSPRGAAGTNTGELFF	TGTGCCAGCAGCCCCCGAGGGGCAGCGGGTACGAACACCGGGGAGCTGTTTTTT	NA	TRBV7-3	NA	18	TRBJ2-2
CASSVDRGNTEAFF	TGCGCCAGCAGCGTCGACAGGGGGAACACTGAAGCTTTCTTT	TRBD1	TRBV5-1	NA	14	TRBJ1-1
CASSFGQSPWGDTQYF	TGTGCCAGCAGCTTTGGACAGTCTCCATGGGGAGATACGCAGTATTTT	NA	TRBV11-2	NA	16	TRBJ2-3
CASSYKGGGTTGELFF	TGTGCCAGCAGTTACAAGGGGGGGGGAACTACCGGGGAGCTGTTTTTT	NA	TRBV6-6	once	16	TRBJ2-2
CSVEPRNRDRTLGNEQYF	TGCAGCGTGGAACCTAGGAACCGGGACAGGACCCTTGGGAACGAGCAGTACTTC	TRBD1	TRBV29-1	NA	18	TRBJ2-7
CASSEFMNTEAFF	TGTGCCAGCAGTGAATTTATGAACACTGAAGCTTTCTTT	NA	TRBV2	NA	13	TRBJ1-1
CASSLVPGLNTEAFF	TGCGCCAGCAGCTTGGTGCCAGGGTTGAACACTGAAGCTTTCTTT	NA	TRBV5-1	NA	15	TRBJ1-1
CASSPTAGGNSPLHF	TGTGCCAGCAGCCCGACGGCAGGGGGCAATTCACCCCTCCACTTT	TRBD1	TRBV7-2	NA	15	TRBJ1-6
CASSVAPAGPPHYNEQFF	TGTGCCAGCAGCGTAGCTCCGGCGGGGCCCCCTCACTACAATGAGCAGTTCTTC	NA	TRBV9	NA	18	TRBJ2-1
CASSPWRGSKNIQYF	TGTGCCAGCAGCCCCTGGCGGGGGTCAAAAAACATTCAGTACTTC	TRBD2	TRBV11-3	once	15	TRBJ2-4